This T cell receptor (beta chain) appears in the sequencing data of a study of shared clonotypes between healthy human individuals. Notes on the study in general: Estimated richness was generally greater in naive than memory subsets.

Here immunoSEQ multiplex PCR was the method, and the copy in TCRdb shows in-frame clones only, minus some. This table holds around 2,000,000 clones, 95% found once. Healthy adults negative for HIV, lacking recent acute infections or vaccinations, served as donors. With regard to this clone: Its antigen remains unidentified.

This clonotype was sampled from a young man in good health. The sequencing input was naive CD4+ T cells sorted from blood. Specified subset: CD45RA+ positively selected.

CDR3 protein: CASSWGGGIMTEAFF. CDR3 nucleotides: TGTGCCAGCAGCTGGGGAGGGGGGATTATGACTGAAGCTTTCTTT. The rearrangement joins TRBV7-9 to TRBJ1-1; D is possibly TRBD1 (6 bases). Germline V gene sequence: CDR1 SEHNR, CDR2 FQNEAQ (reference sequence). The CDR3 totals 15 residues. The V end lost 4 bases, the J end lost 5 bases, and 17 bases lay between the germline ends.